The 12 T cell receptor beta chains given below trace back to one sample, sequenced in a study of blood T cells in healthy people across ages. PCR was performed a second time for roughly 7 to 12 cycles using a sample-barcoded 5' primer and a J-beta primer mix. TCRdb processed the 5' RACE reads anew with MiXCR; each CDR3 protein has one entry. This table has around 990,000 distinct CDR3 sequences, roughly two fifths appearing once. Sequenced input: blood. The receptor set was obtained from a man between 18 and 29 years old in good health.

This clonotype was detected a few times. This chain connects TRBV5-1 to TRBJ2-3; 8 bases agree with TRBD1. CDR3 length: 15 residues. Germline values: CDR1 SGHRS, CDR2 YFSETQ. V lost 0 bases to trimming and J lost 6 bases; unmatched junction nucleotides: 6. The CDR3: CASSLEGQGADTQYF. Written as DNA, the CDR3 is TGCGCCAGCAGCTTGGAGGGCCAGGGGGCGGATACGCAGTATTTT.

In its sample, this clonotype was seen a few times. In nucleotides, the CDR3 is TGCGCCAGCAGCCAAGATTCGGTGGACTATGGCTACACCTTC. Translating gives CASSQDSVDYGYTF. The chain carries TRBV4-3 and TRBJ1-2; D uncertain. V lost 0 bases and J 3 bases, leaving 8 bases between the germline ends. Looked up from germline, CDR1 is LGHNA and CDR2 is YSLEER. This CDR3 region has 14 residues.

V is TRBV28 and J is TRBJ1-1, with D uncertain. CDR1 is MDHEN and CDR2 is SYDVKM in the germline V gene. The V gene lost 3 bases and the J gene lost 1 base, with 15 bases spanning the gap. This CDR3 has 16 amino acids. This CDR3 is CASSFPLGQRNTEAFF. As DNA, the CDR3 is TGTGCCAGCAGTTTCCCCCTCGGGCAACGGAACACTGAAGCTTTCTTT.

The chain couples TRBV30 to TRBJ1-4; TRBD1 might be the D (5 bases). Germline V lookup: CDR1 GTSNPN, CDR2 SVGIG (reference sequence). The CDR3 has 16 amino acids. Trimming shortened V by 5 bases and J by 3 bases, and 19 bases separated the two germline ends. In nucleotides, the CDR3 is TGTGCCTGGGGGGTCCCAGGGAGGGCAGCTAATGAAAAACTGTTTTTT. It encodes CAWGVPGRAANEKLFF.

The chain combines TRBV12-3 or TRBV12-4 with TRBJ1-1; 9 nucleotides agree with TRBD1. The CDR3 is made up of 14 amino acids. V lost 7 bases to trimming and J lost 4 bases; unmatched junction nucleotides: 7. The CDR3 here is CASIPTGGVTEAFF. CDR3 DNA sequence: TGTGCCAGCATTCCTACAGGGGGCGTCACTGAAGCTTTCTTT.

The gene calls are TRBV6-5 and TRBJ2-7; tentative D call: TRBD1 (5 bases). The CDR3 contains 15 residues. Trimming pared 0 bases from V and 7 bases from J, leaving 16 bases between. CDR1 is MNHEY and CDR2 is SVGAGI in the germline V gene. CDR3 region: CASSYSIPGRNEQYF. CDR3 bases: TGTGCCAGCAGTTACTCGATCCCAGGGCGCAATGAGCAGTACTTC.

This clonotype was seen more than once but under ten times. V gene TRBV9 combines with J gene TRBJ2-3; D remains ambiguous. Trimming took off 3 bases at V and 6 bases at J, with 14 bases between the two ends. The CDR3 is 14 amino acids. The germline gives CDR1 SGDLS, CDR2 YYNGEE. CDR3 nucleotides: TGTGCCAGCAGCGGCCCGAATTTTGACGATACGCAGTATTTT. Encoded protein: CASSGPNFDDTQYF.

The chain joins TRBV24-1 to TRBJ2-5, with 11 bases aligning to TRBD1. CDR1 and CDR2 (germline): KGHDR, SFDVKD. The CDR3 runs 15 residues. The V and J ends lost 3 bases and 5 bases, in that order; junction bases with no gene match: 4. CDR3 in amino acids: CATSDRTGGTETQYF. In DNA, the CDR3 is TGTGCCACCAGTGATAGGACAGGGGGCACTGAGACCCAGTACTTC.

This clonotype has only a few counts. The chain joins TRBV27 to TRBJ2-2; D gene uncertain. The CDR3 is 15 amino acids. V was shortened by 7 bases and J by 0 bases, with 12 bases between the two germline ends. From germline, CDR1 is MNHEY and CDR2 SMNVEV (reference sequence). The CDR3 protein is CASKLRNPNTGELFF. For the CDR3, the DNA is TGTGCCAGCAAGCTCAGAAACCCGAACACCGGGGAGCTGTTTTTT.

This clonotype was observed a handful of times. The V gene is TRBV20-1, the J gene TRBJ1-4, with 11 nucleotides matching TRBD1. With V trimmed by 6 bases and J by 6 bases, 6 bases remained unmatched. Germline V CDR1 and CDR2: DFQATT, SNEGSKA (reference sequence). The CDR3 spans 14 residues. CDR3 amino acids: CSALGTGGDEKLFF. The CDR3 region has the DNA TGCAGTGCGCTCGGGACAGGGGGAGATGAAAAACTGTTTTTT.

V gene TRBV28 combines with J gene TRBJ1-2; D unresolved. The CDR3 spans 15 residues. Germline V lookup: CDR1 MDHEN, CDR2 SYDVKM. V was pared by 3 bases and J by 6 bases, with 17 bases between. The CDR3 DNA reads TGTGCCAGCAGTTTGGTTTTGAGGGTTGCGGATGGCTACACCTTC. Protein product: CASSLVLRVADGYTF.

This chain connects TRBV7-2 to TRBJ1-1, with D possibly TRBD1 on 6 matching bases. The CDR3 is made up of 15 amino acids. V dropped 5 bases and J dropped 4 bases, with 17 bases sitting between them. Germline assignment: CDR1 SGHTA and CDR2 FQGNSA. CDR3 in amino acids: CASSARQDEFTEAFF. CDR3 DNA: TGTGCCAGCAGCGCCCGACAGGACGAATTCACTGAAGCTTTCTTT.